This TCR beta chain came from a study of blood T cell repertoires in COVID-19. Looking at the study overall: Samples of COVID-19 (acute and convalescent) were obtained from the United States, Italy and Spain. The analysed material was cDNA or gDNA that came from T cells, B-cell-depleted T cells, or PBMCs.

As processed by the authors: Estimation of nucleated cell counts relied on the amplification of reference gene primers. The repertoire was sequenced with immunoSEQ multiplex PCR; TCRdb's copy has only in-frame clones and lacks some. Clone size and the V and J calls come from that table; the DNA yielded D and trimming. The sample records about 160,000 clones, 60% to 85% being singletons. Specimen: peripheral blood. The sequence derives from a man aged 70 or older with acute or convalescent COVID-19.

CDR3 protein: CASSLVGTVYEQYF. The CDR3 DNA follows: TGTGCCAGCAGCTTGGTCGGGACAGTCTACGAGCAGTACTTC. The chain recombines TRBV5-5 with TRBJ2-7; TRBD1 matches at 7 bases. Germline CDR1 SGHKS, CDR2 YYEKEE (reference sequence). The V segment lost 0 bases and the J segment 3 bases; nucleotides outside the gene matches: 3. The CDR3 is 14 residues long.